The 15 T cell receptor beta chains reported below all come from one sample, sequenced in a study of blood T cell repertoires in COVID-19 (dated by TCRdb to 2018 to 2020). Library construction relied on the immunoSEQ multiplex PCR assay. This is the immuneACCESS table as TCRdb keeps it, with only in-frame sequences that have V and J called. A part of the clones is gone; compared with another copy, unresolved V genes explain less than half, and the rest is unexplained. The table for this sample lists some 140,000 clones; about four fifths of them were counted only once. The ten largest account for over 10% of the sample. The material sequenced was peripheral blood. These receptors all come from an elderly man with acute or convalescent COVID-19.

This clone occurred a few times. This chain joins TRBV19 and TRBJ1-1; TRBD1 agrees at 9 bases. Per the germline V gene, CDR1 is LNHDA and CDR2 is SQIVND (reference sequence). The CDR3 consists of 14 residues. With 9 bases clipped from V and 0 bases from J, the junction kept 5 bases outside the gene matches. The CDR3 region is CASRRDRVNTEAFF. CDR3 nucleotide sequence: TGTGCCAGCAGAAGGGACAGGGTGAACACTGAAGCTTTCTTT.

This clone was observed a handful of times. V usage is TRBV19 and J usage is TRBJ2-1, with 10 bases identical to TRBD1. The ends lost 3 bases at V and 5 bases at J; junction bases unmatched: 4. The V gene's germline CDR1 is LNHDA and CDR2 SQIVND (reference sequence). The CDR3 totals 15 residues. The chain's CDR3 is CASSMGQGPHNEQFF. CDR3 bases: TGTGCCAGTAGTATGGGACAGGGGCCCCACAATGAGCAGTTCTTC. Full variable domain (missing parts from reference TRBV19 and TRBJ2-1): DGGITQSPKYLFRKEGQNVTLSCEQNLNHDAMYWYRQDPGQGLRLIYYSQIVNDFQKGDIAEGYSVSREKKESFPLTVTSAQKNPTAFYLCASSMGQGPHNEQFFGPGTRLTVL.

This clone was found a few times. CDR3 residues: CASTERGLNTEAFF. As DNA, the CDR3 is TGTGCCAGCACCGAGCGGGGTTTGAACACTGAAGCTTTCTTT. V and J are TRBV6-6 and TRBJ1-1; D gene unclear. With 7 bases removed from V and 0 bases from J, the gap between germline ends came to 12 bases. Germline CDR1 and CDR2: MNHNY and SVGAGI (reference sequence). CDR3 length equals 14 residues.

CDR3 region: CASGQGAHEQFF. CDR3 coding DNA: TGTGCCAGCGGGCAGGGGGCCCATGAGCAGTTCTTC. The chain employs TRBV12-3 or TRBV12-4 and TRBJ2-1, with TRBD1 matching 8 bases. J was trimmed by 8 bases and V by 8 bases; bases with no gene match: 5. The length of the CDR3 is 12 residues.

The chain uses TRBV18 and TRBJ2-1; 7 bases are shared with TRBD1. V lost 5 bases and J lost 10; bases outside the gene matches: 11. The length of the CDR3 is 14 residues. Germline CDR1 KGHSH, CDR2 LQKENI. The CDR3 coding sequence is TGTGCCAGCTCAAGACTCGACAGGGAGCGGGAGCAGTTCTTC. Its translation: CASSRLDREREQFF. Complete variable domain (other parts from reference TRBV18 and TRBJ2-1): NAGVMQNPRHLVRRRGQEARLRCSPMKGHSHVYWYRQLPEEGLKFMVYLQKENIIDESGMPKERFSAEFPKEGPSILRIQQVVRGDSAAYFCASSRLDREREQFFGPGTRLTVL.

CDR3 DNA: TGTGCCAGCCTAGGACAGGGCCGCTACACCTTC. Its protein product is CASLGQGRYTF. The chain is built from TRBV28 and TRBJ1-2, with 8 bases identical to TRBD1. The CDR3 consists of 11 residues. Germline loops: CDR1 MDHEN, CDR2 SYDVKM. V was clipped by 8 bases and J by 9 bases; unmatched bases: 5.

The rearrangement uses TRBV19 and TRBJ2-4, with D unresolved. Between the trimmed V and J ends, which lost 0 bases and 5 bases, there was a span of 5 bases. CDR1 and CDR2 from the germline V gene are LNHDA and SQIVND (reference sequence). The CDR3 loop spans 13 amino acids. The CDR3 loop reads CASSIDGQNIQYF. The CDR3 DNA sequence: TGTGCCAGTAGTATAGATGGCCAAAACATTCAGTACTTC.

The V call is TRBV6-5, the J call TRBJ2-7, with D perhaps matching TRBD2 (6 bases). The germline V gene encodes CDR1 MNHEY and CDR2 SVGAGI. The CDR3 extends over 15 amino acids. V was pared by 0 bases and J by 2 bases, with 11 bases between. For the CDR3, the DNA is TGTGCCAGCAGTTACTCGAGCCGGGGGACCTACGAGCAGTACTTC. This encodes CASSYSSRGTYEQYF.

A note on this clone: Other DNA variants within this sample encode the same CDR3. This sequence joins TRBV5-6 and TRBJ2-1; a weak D match, TRBD2 (5 bases). This CDR3 is 13 amino acids long. V was cut by 4 bases and J by 6 bases, with 11 bases left in between. Germline V gives CDR1 SGHDT, CDR2 YYEEEE. CDR3 coding DNA: TGTGCCAGCAGCCCGGGAACCTCCAATGAGCAGTTCTTC. Translation: CASSPGTSNEQFF.

The chain employs TRBV14 and TRBJ1-1; 9 positions agree with TRBD1. Trimming removed 4 bases from V and 5 bases from J; junction bases left unmatched: 11. The CDR3 consists of 16 residues. CDR1 and CDR2 (germline): SGHDN, FVKESK. In DNA, the CDR3 is TGTGCCAGCAGCCCTCCCGGGACAGGGTGGTGGACTGAAGCTTTCTTT. Amino acid sequence: CASSPPGTGWWTEAFF.

This clone was seen ten or more times. This chain connects TRBV7-9 to TRBJ2-1; no definite D call. CDR1 and CDR2 (germline): SEHNR, FQNEAQ (reference sequence). The CDR3 consists of 14 residues. The V and J ends lost 0 bases and 5 bases respectively, with 8 bases between them. CDR3 protein: CASSLAVVDNEQFF. DNA for the CDR3: TGTGCCAGCAGCTTAGCGGTAGTCGACAATGAGCAGTTCTTC.

This chain links TRBV6-5 with TRBJ1-2; 7 bases align to TRBD1. Germline-derived CDR1 and CDR2 are MNHEY and SVGAGI. This CDR3 has 15 residues. Unmatched junction bases numbered 5, after V lost 2 bases and J lost 2 bases. In nucleotides, the CDR3 is TGTGCCAGCAGTTACACAAAGACAGGGAACTATGGCTACACCTTC. It yields the protein CASSYTKTGNYGYTF.

The V call is TRBV9, the J call TRBJ1-6; D is uncertain. The CDR3 spans 13 residues. Between the trimmed V and J ends, which lost 0 bases and 14 bases, there was a span of 12 bases. CDR1 and CDR2 from the germline V gene are SGDLS and YYNGEE. CDR3 in amino acids: CASSVGPSDSLHF. CDR3 DNA sequence: TGTGCCAGCAGCGTAGGGCCCAGTGATTCCCTCCACTTT.

CDR3 loop: CASSTFIVGQGLTF. Written as DNA, the CDR3 is TGTGCCAGTAGTACGTTTATTGTCGGACAGGGACTCACCTTC. The chain employs TRBV19 and TRBJ1-2; 8 nucleotides align to TRBD1. V lost 4 bases, J lost 13 bases, and 14 bases stayed unmatched. This CDR3 has 14 amino acids. Germline V gives CDR1 LNHDA, CDR2 SQIVND (reference sequence). Full variable domain (outside the CDR3, taken from reference TRBV19 and TRBJ1-2): DGGITQSPKYLFRKEGQNVTLSCEQNLNHDAMYWYRQDPGQGLRLIYYSQIVNDFQKGDIAEGYSVSREKKESFPLTVTSAQKNPTAFYLCASSTFIVGQGLTFGSGTRLTVV.

There are a few counts of this clone. The chain joins TRBV7-2 to TRBJ1-2; D may be TRBD1 (5 bases). V lost 1 base, J lost 2 bases, and 8 bases lay in between. Germline V gene lookup returns CDR1 SGHTA and CDR2 FQGNSA. The CDR3 extends over 14 amino acids. CDR3 in amino acids: CASSLGAGNYGYTF. As DNA, the CDR3 is TGTGCCAGCAGCTTAGGGGCAGGGAACTATGGCTACACCTTC.